This TCR beta chain was sequenced for a study of blood T cell repertoires in COVID-19. Study-level background: Specimens from acute and convalescent COVID-19 originated in the United States, Italy and Spain. The analysed material was cDNA or gDNA that came from T cells, B-cell-depleted T cells, or PBMCs.

Generated by immunoSEQ multiplex PCR, the TCRdb table keeps only in-frame clones and is missing some. This table has over 300,000 clones, 85% to 90% appearing once. V lost 2 bases to trimming and J lost 2 bases, with 13 bases between them. Germline CDR1 reads MGHDK; CDR2 reads SYGVNS. This CDR3 contains 17 residues. Self-reported history from a screening survey and questionnaire set each donor's cohort. Recovery meant two consecutive negative NP/OP PCR tests, professional clearance, or resolved symptoms. The chain is built from TRBV25-1 and TRBJ2-6, with TRBD1 as a possible D gene (5 bases). The receptor was isolated from a woman younger than 30 who had recovered from COVID-19. Sequencing was performed on PBMCs or T cells enriched from blood (not recorded which). The CDR3 here is CASSEPQGIAGANVLTF. The CDR3 DNA follows: TGTGCCAGCAGTGAACCCCAGGGTATAGCTGGGGCCAACGTCCTGACTTTC.